Listed below are T cell receptor beta chains from one sample, sequenced in a study of T cell clonotyping in hematopoietic cell transplantation. Sequenced by immunoSEQ multiplex PCR; TCRdb stores in-frame clones only, minus some. Among tens of thousands of clones listed, approximately 80% were seen once. The input for sequencing was peripheral blood mononuclear cells, taken before stem cell transplant. These receptors originate from a man in his 60s with myelodysplastic syndrome. Some clones in this sample may be carry-over from other donors' samples. Each CDR3 is given with its conserved first and last residue. The D gene is left open where the match is weak.

>-|TRBJ2-5|TRBV5-6|13
TGTGCCAGCAGCTTGGTTGCACAAGAGACCCAGTACTTC
CASSLVAQETQYF
>-|TRBJ2-6|TRBV6-1|15
TGTGCCAGCACCGACGGGAGCTCTGGGGCCAACGTCCTGACTTTC
CASTDGSSGANVLTF
>TRBD2|TRBJ2-2|TRBV11-1|15
TGTGCCAGCAGCCCCTCGGGGGGGAACACCGGGGAGCTGTTTTTT
CASSPSGGNTGELFF
>-|TRBJ2-7|TRBV7-2|11
TGTGCCAGCAGCTCAGGGGGGATTGAGTACTTC
CASSSGGIEYF
>-|TRBJ1-4|TRBV29-1|13
TGCAGCGTTGAAGGGGATGGGAATGAAAAACTGTTTTTT
CSVEGDGNEKLFF
>-|TRBJ2-4|TRBV5-1|13
TGCGCCAGCAGCGGGCGACAGAGAAACATTCAGTACTTC
CASSGRQRNIQYF
>TRBD1|TRBJ1-1|TRBV10-3|12
TGTGCCATCAGTCAAGGGACAGCTGAAGCTTTCTTT
CAISQGTAEAFF
>TRBD1|TRBJ1-2|TRBV28|14
TGTGCCAGCAGACCGACAGGGGGTATCTATGGCTACACCTTC
CASRPTGGIYGYTF
>-|TRBJ1-3|TRBV28|14
TGTGCCAGCACCCGGTCGAGCTCTGGAAACACCATATATTTT
CASTRSSSGNTIYF
>TRBD1|TRBJ1-5|TRBV28|14
TGTGCCAGCATACGACAGGGGGGCAATCAGCCCCAGCATTTT
CASIRQGGNQPQHF
>TRBD1|TRBJ2-1|TRBV7-2|16
TGTGCCAGCAGCCTCACCGGGACAGGGGAATCTTATGAGCAGTTCTTC
CASSLTGTGESYEQFF
>-|TRBJ1-2|TRBV6-6|13
TGTGCCAGCAGTCCAACAGAAGTATATGGCTACACCTTC
CASSPTEVYGYTF
>TRBD2|TRBJ2-5|TRBV19|15
TGTGCCAGTAGTATGAGGGGAGGGAGCGGTGGGACCCAGTACTTC
CASSMRGGSGGTQYF
>-|TRBJ1-6|TRBV7-3|15
TGTGCCAGCAGCTTAGGCGTCAGTGGTGACGAACCCCTCCACTTT
CASSLGVSGDEPLHF
>-|TRBJ1-5|TRBV7-9|14
TGTGCCAGCAGTTTCGGGGCAGGCAATCAGCCCCAGCATTTT
CASSFGAGNQPQHF
>-|TRBJ1-1|TRBV5-1|14
TGCGCCAGCAGCTTGGAATTATTGTCCACTGAAGCTTTCTTT
CASSLELLSTEAFF
>TRBD1|TRBJ2-2|TRBV11-3|17
TGTGCCAGCAGCTTAGTTGGGGGACAGGGTAACACCGGGGAGCTGTTTTTT
CASSLVGGQGNTGELFF
>TRBD1|TRBJ1-5|TRBV19|14
TGTGCCAGTAAGCAGGGGGCGAGCAATCAGCCCCAGCATTTT
CASKQGASNQPQHF
>-|TRBJ1-3|TRBV25-1|17
TGTGCCAGCAGTGAATTAGACAGCCGGGGCTCTGGAAACACCATATATTTT
CASSELDSRGSGNTIYF
>-|TRBJ2-6|TRBV9|14
TGTGCCAGCAGCGTAACCGATGGGGCCAACGTCCTGACTTTC
CASSVTDGANVLTF
>-|TRBJ2-3|TRBV7-6|14
TGTGCCAGCAGCTTAGACTGGAGCACAGATACGCAGTATTTT
CASSLDWSTDTQYF
>-|TRBJ1-5|TRBV19|16
TGTGCCAGTAGTTCGGGACGCCCCGGGAGCAATCAGCCCCAGCATTTT
CASSSGRPGSNQPQHF
>TRBD1|TRBJ1-1|TRBV9|13
TGTGCCAGCAGCCAATTGGACAGGGGGGTAACTTTCTTT
CASSQLDRGVTFF
>TRBD1|TRBJ1-5|TRBV5-6|16
TGTGCCAGCAGCTTGGCCGGGACAGGGGATAATCAGCCCCAGCATTTT
CASSLAGTGDNQPQHF
>-|TRBJ2-2|TRBV6-5|13
TGTGCCAGCAGAATACGGGGGTCCGGGGAGCTGTTTTTT
CASRIRGSGELFF